What follows are 18 T cell receptor beta chains derived from one specimen sequenced in a study of OX40 agonist ivuxolimab in advanced cancers. Using immunoSEQ multiplex PCR, the repertoire was profiled, and TCRdb retains in-frame clones only, with some absent. Among about 35,000 clones listed, approximately 84% were seen once. This specimen was CD4+ or CD8+ T cells sorted from blood, taken in a trial of the OX40 agonist ivuxolimab. The receptors shown here come from an adult with an advanced solid tumor such as melanoma, head and neck, liver or kidney cancer.

Turning to this clone: With a much larger clone just one base away, this may be a read error. This specimen includes other DNA sequences encoding the same CDR3. This chain's CDR3 is CSVRTGDTEAFF. The CDR3 nucleotides read TGCAGCGTGAGAACAGGGGACACTGAAGCTTTCTTT. V and J are TRBV29-1 and TRBJ1-1, with 7 bases fitting TRBD1. Germline-derived CDR1 and CDR2 are SQVTM and ANQGSEA. V lost 6 bases, J lost 3 bases, and 4 bases stayed unmatched. The CDR3 length is 12 residues.

About this clone: Within the sample, other DNA sequences also encode this same CDR3. The chain couples TRBV7-6 to TRBJ2-1; no reliable D call. CDR3 size: 11 residues. The germline V and J ends were trimmed by 1 base and 12 bases, with 7 bases remaining between them. The germline CDR1 and CDR2 sequences are SGHVS and FNYEAQ. The chain's CDR3 is CASSLGSGQFF. DNA for the CDR3: TGTGCCAGCAGCTTAGGGAGTGGGCAGTTCTTC.

The V and J genes are TRBV2 and TRBJ2-6; tentative D call: TRBD1 (6 bases). The V end was cut by 10 bases, the J end by 0 bases, with 13 bases between. CDR1 is SNHLY, CDR2 FYNNEI, per germline. The CDR3 covers 15 residues. CDR3 sequence: CATIDRSSGANVLTF. The CDR3, as DNA: TGTGCCACCATTGACAGGTCCTCTGGGGCCAACGTCCTGACTTTC.

The chain couples TRBV5-6 to TRBJ1-1; TRBD1 agrees at 7 bases. The CDR3 runs 13 residues. V was clipped by 5 bases and J by 4 bases; unmatched bases: 5. Germline V gene sequence: CDR1 SGHDT, CDR2 YYEEEE. CDR3: CASRSRDSTEAFF. The CDR3 nucleotides read TGTGCCAGCAGATCAAGGGACAGCACTGAAGCTTTCTTT.

V usage is TRBV7-9 and J usage is TRBJ2-7; D not resolved. Trimming removed 1 base from V and 0 bases from J, with 7 bases in between. CDR1 SEHNR and CDR2 FQNEAQ come from the germline V gene (reference sequence). The CDR3 consists of 14 residues. The CDR3 loop reads CASSLDSRSYEQYF. For the CDR3, the DNA is TGTGCCAGCAGCTTAGACAGTCGCTCCTACGAGCAGTACTTC.

V usage is TRBV7-8 and J usage is TRBJ2-2; 8 positions match TRBD1. Losses at the gene ends were 11 bases for V and 6 bases for J; bases not matched to a gene: 11. Germline loops: CDR1 SGHVS, CDR2 FQNEAQ. This CDR3 has 14 amino acids. CDR3 DNA: TGTGCCTGCATGGTTACAGGGGGACCCGGGGAGCTGTTTTTT. It specifies CACMVTGGPGELFF.

The chain is built from TRBV2 and TRBJ2-5, with TRBD2 identical over 9 bases. V lost 2 bases to trimming and J lost 4 bases; unmatched junction nucleotides: 14. Germline V lookup: CDR1 SNHLY, CDR2 FYNNEI. The CDR3 is made up of 18 amino acids. Here the CDR3 DNA reads TGTGCCAGCAGTGAATCGCTAGCGGGGTCTGGTGGGGTAGAGACCCAGTACTTC. Amino acids: CASSESLAGSGGVETQYF.

The chain is built from TRBV10-1 and TRBJ2-5; D remains ambiguous. The germline gives CDR1 WNHNN, CDR2 SYGVQD (reference sequence). The CDR3 has 13 amino acids. V was trimmed by 4 bases and J by 3 bases, leaving 9 bases between them. In DNA, the CDR3 is TGCGCCAGCAGTGTAGGGTACGAAGAGACCCAGTACTTC. This gives the protein CASSVGYEETQYF.

The chain employs TRBV28 and TRBJ2-1, with D perhaps TRBD1 (5 bases). This CDR3 has 16 residues. V gave up 6 bases and J gave up 0 bases, with 15 bases separating them. The germline V gene has CDR1 MDHEN and CDR2 SYDVKM. CDR3 coding DNA: TGTGCCAGCAGCCGTCTCGCGGACACCTCCTACAATGAGCAGTTCTTC. Protein sequence: CASSRLADTSYNEQFF.

The V gene is TRBV7-9, the J gene TRBJ2-2, with D uncertain. The ends were cut back, 10 bases at V and 1 base at J, with 7 bases in the middle. The CDR3 is 12 residues long. Germline CDR1 reads SEHNR; CDR2 reads FQNEAQ (reference sequence). The CDR3 is CAIEVNTGELFF. Written as DNA, the CDR3 is TGTGCCATCGAAGTGAACACCGGGGAGCTGTTTTTT.

In DNA, the CDR3 is TGTGCCAGCAGCTTAGGAGCTAATGAAAAACTGTTTTTT. This translates into CASSLGANEKLFF. The J gene is TRBJ1-4, the V gene TRBV11-3, with D unclear. The CDR3 sequence is 13 residues long. In germline, CDR1 is SGHNT, CDR2 YENEEA. The V end was cut by 1 base, the J end by 3 bases, with 3 bases between.

The chain couples TRBV7-9 to TRBJ1-1; tentatively, D is TRBD1 (5 bases). Germline lookup yields CDR1 SEHNR and CDR2 FQNEAQ (reference sequence). CDR3 length: 17 amino acids. Trimming pared 1 base from V and 5 bases from J, leaving 20 bases between. CDR3 amino acids: CASSLGWGREGQTEAFF. The CDR3 DNA is TGTGCCAGCAGCTTAGGTTGGGGCAGGGAGGGCCAGACTGAAGCTTTCTTT.

The rearrangement uses TRBV7-2 and TRBJ2-5, with D tentatively TRBD1 (5 bases). Germline V gives CDR1 SGHTA, CDR2 FQGNSA. The V gene lost 6 bases and the J gene lost 3 bases, with 14 bases spanning the gap. The CDR3 runs 14 residues. CDR3 bases: TGTGCCAGCAGTCGGGCGTGGGGCGAAGAGACCCAGTACTTC. It translates to CASSRAWGEETQYF.

V gene TRBV5-1 combines with J gene TRBJ2-1; D unclear. Germline CDR1 and CDR2: SGHRS and YFSETQ. The CDR3 totals 13 residues. Between the trimmed V and J ends, which lost 0 bases and 9 bases, there was a span of 10 bases. CDR3 residues: CASSLALGPEQFF. In DNA, the CDR3 is TGCGCCAGCAGCTTGGCTCTCGGTCCTGAGCAGTTCTTC.

V usage is TRBV27 and J usage is TRBJ2-3; D could derive from TRBD1 or TRBD2 (5 bases each). The CDR3 is 15 residues long. Germline-derived CDR1 and CDR2 are MNHEY and SMNVEV (reference sequence). Trimming took off 4 bases at V and 1 base at J, with 12 bases between the two ends. CDR3 nucleotides: TGTGCCAGCAGTTGGGGGACGGATGGCACAGATACGCAGTATTTT. This encodes CASSWGTDGTDTQYF.

V and J are TRBV6-4 and TRBJ2-1; D remains unclear. V was shortened by 0 bases and J by 9 bases, with 9 bases between the two germline ends. The CDR3 consists of 13 residues. Germline assignment: CDR1 MRHNA and CDR2 SNTAGT. Written as DNA, the CDR3 is TGTGCCAGCAGTGACTCTTTGATCAGTGAGCAGTTCTTC. It encodes CASSDSLISEQFF.

V is TRBV5-6 and J is TRBJ1-5; possible D gene TRBD1, 5 bases. CDR1 SGHDT and CDR2 YYEEEE come from the germline V gene. There are 13 residues in the CDR3. Trimming cost V 4 bases and J 7 bases, with 12 bases left between them. The CDR3 DNA follows: TGTGCCAGCAGCCGGGGGTTAGGCCAGCCCCAGCATTTT. The encoded protein is CASSRGLGQPQHF.

The rearrangement links TRBV6-1 to TRBJ1-1; 7 nucleotides agree with TRBD1. Germline CDR1 reads MNHNS; CDR2 reads SASEGT. The CDR3 totals 14 residues. Unmatched junction bases numbered 5, after V lost 6 bases and J lost 1 base. This CDR3 reads CASSLWTGNTEAFF. CDR3 nucleotides: TGTGCCAGCAGCCTATGGACAGGGAACACTGAAGCTTTCTTT.